Listed below are T cell receptor beta chains from one sample, sequenced in a study of OX40 agonist ivuxolimab in advanced cancers. Produced via immunoSEQ multiplex PCR; TCRdb's table is partial and in-frame only. The data show under 30,000 clones, less than 90% seen once. Here the sequenced sample was CD4+ or CD8+ T cells sorted from blood, taken in a trial of the OX40 agonist ivuxolimab. These TCRs come from an adult with an advanced solid tumor such as melanoma, head and neck, liver or kidney cancer. Each CDR3 is given with its conserved first and last residue. A D gene is named only where the DNA matches it firmly. Clone size is given for some rows only: seen once, a few or many times, or a class if the clone is expanded.

abundance: NA; j_gene: TRBJ2-1; d_gene: TRBD2; v_gene: TRBV6-5; CDR3aa: CASSYPGGYNEQFF; CDR3nt: TGTGCCAGCAGTTACCCGGGGGGGTACAATGAGCAGTTCTTC
abundance: once; j_gene: TRBJ2-2; d_gene: NA; v_gene: TRBV7-9; CDR3aa: CASSHEGGAGELFF; CDR3nt: TGTGCCAGCAGCCATGAAGGAGGGGCCGGGGAGCTGTTTTTT
abundance: NA; j_gene: TRBJ1-3; d_gene: NA; v_gene: TRBV10-2; CDR3aa: CASSGVNSGNTIYF; CDR3nt: TGCGCCAGCAGTGGAGTCAACTCTGGAAACACCATATATTTT
abundance: NA; j_gene: TRBJ1-5; d_gene: NA; v_gene: TRBV7-8; CDR3aa: CASSPNRAQPQHF; CDR3nt: TGTGCCAGCAGTCCTAATAGGGCTCAGCCCCAGCATTTT
abundance: NA; j_gene: TRBJ2-1; d_gene: TRBD2; v_gene: TRBV13; CDR3aa: CASSLGSTSGEQFF; CDR3nt: TGTGCCAGCAGCTTAGGGTCGACTAGCGGCGAGCAGTTCTTC
abundance: NA; j_gene: TRBJ2-3; d_gene: TRBD2; v_gene: TRBV9; CDR3aa: CASSGGTSGTDTQYF; CDR3nt: TGTGCCAGCAGCGGAGGGACTAGCGGCACAGATACGCAGTATTTT
abundance: NA; j_gene: TRBJ2-7; d_gene: NA; v_gene: TRBV28; CDR3aa: CASSLQVSLYEQYF; CDR3nt: TGTGCCAGCAGTTTGCAAGTATCACTCTACGAGCAGTACTTC
abundance: NA; j_gene: TRBJ2-7; d_gene: NA; v_gene: TRBV2; CDR3aa: CASRGIYEQYF; CDR3nt: TGTGCCAGCAGAGGGATCTACGAGCAGTACTTC
abundance: NA; j_gene: TRBJ1-5; d_gene: TRBD1; v_gene: TRBV5-1; CDR3aa: CASSLAGGANQPQHF; CDR3nt: TGCGCCAGCAGCTTGGCAGGGGGCGCGAATCAGCCCCAGCATTTT
abundance: NA; j_gene: TRBJ2-5; d_gene: TRBD1; v_gene: TRBV7-2; CDR3aa: CASSPRDRIQETQYF; CDR3nt: TGTGCCAGCAGCCCGCGGGACAGGATCCAAGAGACCCAGTACTTC
abundance: few; j_gene: TRBJ1-6; d_gene: TRBD1; v_gene: TRBV10-1; CDR3aa: CATTGRGLYSPLHF; CDR3nt: TGCGCCACCACGGGGAGGGGGCTGTATTCACCCCTCCACTTT
abundance: few; j_gene: TRBJ2-3; d_gene: NA; v_gene: TRBV7-9; CDR3aa: CASSQRGGTDTQYF; CDR3nt: TGTGCCAGCAGCCAGAGAGGGGGAACAGATACGCAGTATTTT
abundance: NA; j_gene: TRBJ2-1; d_gene: NA; v_gene: TRBV7-8; CDR3aa: CASSLVVVNEQFF; CDR3nt: TGTGCCAGCAGCTTAGTGGTGGTGAATGAGCAGTTCTTC
abundance: NA; j_gene: TRBJ1-1; d_gene: NA; v_gene: TRBV18; CDR3aa: CASSARGYGTEAFF; CDR3nt: TGTGCCAGCTCAGCGAGGGGATACGGCACTGAAGCTTTCTTT
abundance: medium-sized; j_gene: TRBJ1-2; d_gene: NA; v_gene: TRBV4-3; CDR3aa: CASSQDGVGAEDYGYTF; CDR3nt: TGCGCCAGCAGCCAAGATGGGGTAGGGGCTGAGGACTATGGCTACACCTTC